The entry below describes one TCR beta chain. What it binds is unknown. Assay: immunoSEQ multiplex PCR; the TCRdb copy retains only in-frame clones and omits some. There are 150,000 or so clones in the sample; about 91% occur only once, and approximately 1.2% lies in the top ten. The source of the sample is a study of T cell responses to AZD1222 COVID-19 vaccine. General study findings and limits: Distributed over spike, vaccine-associated CD4 TCRs predominated at 160-218 and 743-854. A reported finding is that nearly half of spike-specific TCRs target unmutated variant regions. Following two doses of AZD1222, Spike-specific TCR breadth and depth rose.

The sequences come from peripheral blood, collected 28 days after the second AZD1222 dose. This TCR derives from an adult who received the AZD1222 COVID-19 vaccine.

The DNA of the CDR3 is TGTGCCACTGGGAGACGCGAGACCCAGTACTTC. It codes for CATGRRETQYF. The J gene is TRBJ2-5, the V gene TRBV15, with a weak D call TRBD2 (5 bases). V dropped 9 bases and J dropped 5 bases, with 10 bases sitting between them. The CDR3 is made up of 11 amino acids. The V gene's germline CDR1 is LNHNV and CDR2 YYDKDF (reference sequence).